The 15 T cell receptor beta chains below all came from one sample that was sequenced in a study of shared clonotypes between healthy human individuals. Generated by immunoSEQ multiplex PCR, the TCRdb table keeps only in-frame clones and is missing some. The sample has some 500,000 clones, approximately 79% seen once; the top ten hold roughly 12%. The sequenced material came from PBMCs. The source is a woman in her forties in good health. Some clones in this sample may be carry-over from other donors' samples.

The rearrangement uses TRBV15 and TRBJ1-1; no clear D. The CDR3 covers 13 residues. Germline loops: CDR1 LNHNV, CDR2 YYDKDF (reference sequence). V lost 3 bases, J lost 0 bases, and 5 bases lay in between. The CDR3 here is CATSRTLNTEAFF. Written as DNA, the CDR3 is TGTGCCACCAGCAGGACGTTGAACACTGAAGCTTTCTTT.

For the CDR3, the DNA is TGTGCCAGCAGTTTGCCTGGGAGGTTTCGGAACGAGCAGTACTTC. The encoded protein is CASSLPGRFRNEQYF. The V gene is TRBV28, the J gene TRBJ2-7; D might be TRBD2 (6 bases). Trimming shortened V by 3 bases and J by 5 bases, and 17 bases separated the two germline ends. Germline values: CDR1 MDHEN, CDR2 SYDVKM. The CDR3 spans 15 residues.

The chain couples TRBV2 to TRBJ2-5; no clear D. The J call may be wrong; the DNA end is better matched by TRBJ2-7. Per the germline V gene, CDR1 is SNHLY and CDR2 is FYNNEI. The CDR3 sequence is 15 residues long. The CDR3 loop is CASSEGAGFDYEQYF. The DNA for the CDR3 is TGTGCCAGCAGTGAAGGGGCAGGTTTTGACTACGAGCAGTACTTC.

The chain employs TRBV10-3 and TRBJ2-5; TRBD2 matches at 7 bases. V shed 5 bases, J shed 5 bases, and the junction held 2 bases outside the gene matches. The germline CDR1 and CDR2 sequences are ENHRY and SYGVKD. The CDR3 contains 12 residues. This CDR3 is CAISRGGETQYF. The CDR3 nucleotides are TGTGCCATCAGTAGGGGAGGGGAGACCCAGTACTTC.

The V call is TRBV29-1, the J call TRBJ1-2; maybe TRBD1 (5 bases). The CDR3 contains 12 residues. Trimming took 1 base from V and 8 from J, leaving 11 bases between them. In germline, CDR1 is SQVTM, CDR2 ANQGSEA. CDR3 amino acids: CSVEVEGRGYTF. CDR3 sequence (DNA): TGCAGCGTTGAAGTCGAGGGGAGGGGCTACACCTTC.

The rearrangement joins TRBV6-1 to TRBJ2-1; D is tentatively TRBD1 or TRBD2 (5 bases each). From germline, CDR1 is MNHNS and CDR2 SASEGT. The V end lost 3 bases, the J end lost 3 bases, and 18 bases lay between the germline ends. CDR3 size: 17 residues. Written as DNA, the CDR3 is TGTGCCAGCAGTGAGGGACGAGCATCCCCGCTCTACAATGAGCAGTTCTTC. Protein: CASSEGRASPLYNEQFF.

The CDR3 loop is CASSLPTAGNTIYF. In nucleotides, the CDR3 is TGTGCCAGCAGTTTACCAACCGCTGGAAACACCATATATTTT. The chain uses TRBV27 and TRBJ1-3; D gene unclear. Germline V gene data show CDR1 as MNHEY and CDR2 as SMNVEV (reference sequence). This CDR3 is 14 amino acids long. V lost 2 bases to trimming and J lost 2 bases, with 7 bases between them.

The chain combines TRBV4-1 with TRBJ2-1; TRBD1 agrees at 9 bases. Unmatched junction bases numbered 6, after V lost 1 base and J lost 8 bases. Germline CDR1 reads MGHRA; CDR2 reads YSYEKL. CDR3 length: 15 amino acids. Here the CDR3 DNA reads TGCGCCAGCAGCCAAGTCCGGGACAGGGCCCATGAGCAGTTCTTC. Translation: CASSQVRDRAHEQFF.

This clone turned up a few times. The rearrangement links TRBV19 to TRBJ2-7; TRBD2 might be the D (5 bases). This CDR3 is 17 amino acids long. The ends were cut back, 1 base at V and 2 bases at J, with 18 bases in the middle. Germline lookup yields CDR1 LNHDA and CDR2 SQIVND (reference sequence). CDR3 region: CASSIAPPFLAPYEQYF. The CDR3 DNA sequence: TGTGCCAGTAGTATAGCCCCTCCTTTTCTAGCACCCTACGAGCAGTACTTC.

CDR3 nucleotide sequence: TGCAGTCCCGGGGGGTCAGATACGCAGTATTTT. It translates to CSPGGSDTQYF. The chain employs TRBV20-1 and TRBJ2-3; 7 nucleotides agree with TRBD2. This CDR3 is built from 11 residues. CDR1 and CDR2 (germline): DFQATT, SNEGSKA (reference sequence). V gave up 8 bases and J gave up 4 bases; unmatched junction bases: 3.

V usage is TRBV6-5 and J usage is TRBJ2-3; possibly TRBD2 for D (6 bases). V shed 2 bases and J shed 6 bases, with 12 bases lying between them. The CDR3 runs to 14 residues. Germline CDR1 is MNHEY and CDR2 is SVGAGI. For the CDR3, the DNA is TGTGCCAGCAGTTACCGGGCGGGGTCTGATACGCAGTATTTT. As protein: CASSYRAGSDTQYF.

This clone was found once. This same CDR3 is encoded by further DNA sequences in the sample. This chain connects TRBV9 to TRBJ2-3, with no clear D. The germline V gene encodes CDR1 SGDLS and CDR2 YYNGEE. With 0 bases removed from V and 1 base from J, the gap between germline ends came to 3 bases. The CDR3 runs to 13 residues. CDR3 nucleotide sequence: TGTGCCAGCAGCGTAGGGGGCACAGATACGCAGTATTTT. It codes for CASSVGGTDTQYF.

This chain links TRBV6-1 with TRBJ1-2, with D possibly TRBD1 on 6 matching bases. Looked up from germline, CDR1 is MNHNS and CDR2 is SASEGT. This CDR3 is built from 16 residues. V lost 4 bases and J 1 base, leaving 16 bases between the germline ends. The CDR3 spells CASSALGGQGNYGYTF. In nucleotides, the CDR3 is TGTGCCAGCAGTGCTCTGGGGGGGCAGGGTAACTATGGCTACACCTTC.

The chain couples TRBV7-9 to TRBJ2-7; no clear D gene. V shed 2 bases and J shed 6 bases, with 11 bases lying between them. CDR1 and CDR2 from the germline V gene are SEHNR and FQNEAQ (reference sequence). This CDR3 is built from 13 residues. The CDR3, as DNA: TGTGCCAGCAGCTTAAAGGACGTGAGCGAGCAGTACTTC. Its translation: CASSLKDVSEQYF.

V usage is TRBV9 and J usage is TRBJ2-7, with D unresolved. Germline CDR1 reads SGDLS; CDR2 reads YYNGEE. V was shortened by 0 bases and J by 3 bases, with 13 bases between the two germline ends. CDR3 length equals 15 residues. The CDR3 loop is CASSVGEPGVYEQYF. The CDR3 nucleotides read TGTGCCAGCAGCGTAGGAGAACCCGGAGTCTACGAGCAGTACTTC.